The 24 T cell receptor beta chains below were found in one sample sequenced in a study of T-cell reconstitution after alpha-beta-depleted transplantation in children. The authors prepared the TCRbeta library with unique molecular identifiers. TCRdb independently ran MiXCR on the PCR reads; one entry per CDR3 protein. The sample consists of hundreds of thousands of distinct CDR3 sequences, under 30% of them appearing once. This material consisted of PBMCs, taken before TCRalphabeta/CD19-depleted stem cell transplant. These receptors all stem from a girl aged 2 to 9 with Fanconi anemia, due to receive a stem cell transplant.

V and J are TRBV6-1 and TRBJ2-1; TRBD2 is a possible D gene (6 bases). Looked up from germline, CDR1 is MNHNS and CDR2 is SASEGT. The V gene lost 1 base and the J gene lost 4 bases, with 20 bases spanning the gap. The CDR3 extends over 18 amino acids. The chain's CDR3 is CASSEVIGAGTPYNEQFF. CDR3 DNA sequence: TGTGCCAGCAGTGAAGTAATTGGGGCCGGGACTCCGTACAATGAGCAGTTCTTC.

This clonotype was counted a few times. The chain recombines TRBV20-1 with TRBJ1-1; D gene uncertain. Germline values: CDR1 DFQATT, CDR2 SNEGSKA (reference sequence). V was cut by 6 bases and J by 1 base, with 12 bases left in between. The CDR3 sequence is 13 residues long. This chain's CDR3 is CSAGANRNTEAFF. DNA for the CDR3: TGCAGTGCCGGTGCAAATAGGAACACTGAAGCTTTCTTT.

In its sample, this clonotype was seen many times. The CDR3 sequence: CASSSGYEQYF. The CDR3 region has the DNA TGTGCCAGCAGTTCAGGGTACGAGCAGTACTTC. The chain joins TRBV12-3 or TRBV12-4 to TRBJ2-7, with D maybe TRBD1 (5 bases). The CDR3 is 11 residues long. Trimming took 4 bases from V and 4 from J, leaving 5 bases between them.

This clonotype was detected ten times or more. The rearrangement links TRBV27 to TRBJ1-2; 9 bases fit TRBD1. V trimming: 3 bases; J trimming: 6 bases; junction bases outside the gene matches: 8. Germline CDR1 is MNHEY and CDR2 is SMNVEV (reference sequence). The CDR3 sequence is 15 residues long. In nucleotides, the CDR3 is TGTGCCAGCAGTTTTGCGGGACAGGGAGGCGATGGCTACACCTTC. It specifies CASSFAGQGGDGYTF.

Only a few counts were recorded for this clonotype. The chain is built from TRBV7-2 and TRBJ2-1; a possible D gene is TRBD2 (6 bases). There are 13 residues in the CDR3. Germline V gene sequence: CDR1 SGHTA, CDR2 FQGNSA. Trimming stripped 7 bases from V and 4 bases from J, with 11 bases between. The DNA for the CDR3 is TGTGCCAGCATTGGACTACCTTACAATGAGCAGTTCTTC. Protein: CASIGLPYNEQFF.

This clonotype was seen ten or more times. This chain connects TRBV29-1 to TRBJ2-5; D is unresolved. V lost 4 bases, J lost 5 bases, and 11 bases lay in between. This CDR3 has 12 amino acids. The germline V gene has CDR1 SQVTM and CDR2 ANQGSEA. The CDR3 DNA is TGCAGCGTTGTTGGGATCGAGGAGACCCAGTACTTC. Its protein is CSVVGIEETQYF.

This chain joins TRBV29-1 and TRBJ1-1, with D tentatively TRBD1 (6 bases). The CDR3 runs to 14 residues. Germline values: CDR1 SQVTM, CDR2 ANQGSEA. With 6 bases removed from V and 3 bases from J, the gap between germline ends came to 17 bases. CDR3 bases: TGCAGCGTCTTCGGGACAAAGGGGCACACTGAAGCTTTCTTT. It encodes CSVFGTKGHTEAFF.

This clonotype was observed many times. The chain carries TRBV11-1 and TRBJ2-1; D not resolved. CDR1 and CDR2 (germline): SGHAT, FQDESV (reference sequence). V was pared by 2 bases and J by 0 bases, with 8 bases between. CDR3 length: 15 residues. The CDR3 protein is CASSLSSSSYNEQFF. The CDR3 DNA sequence: TGTGCCAGCAGCTTAAGTTCTAGCTCCTACAATGAGCAGTTCTTC.

DNA of the CDR3: TGCAGCGCTATGAAGACTAGCGGTGTAGTGGAGACCCAGTACTTC. Translated: CSAMKTSGVVETQYF. The chain couples TRBV29-1 to TRBJ2-5, with 9 nucleotides matching TRBD2. The CDR3 consists of 15 residues. The J segment lost 5 bases and the V segment lost 7 bases, leaving 14 bases of the junction unmatched. CDR1 is SQVTM and CDR2 is ANQGSEA in the germline V gene.

This clonotype was detected only a few times. V and J are TRBV2 and TRBJ2-3; D is perhaps TRBD2 (6 bases). This CDR3 contains 15 residues. CDR1 and CDR2 from the germline V gene are SNHLY and FYNNEI. The V end was cut by 6 bases, the J end by 4 bases, with 17 bases between. The CDR3 here is CASSEFGSSADTQYF. The CDR3 nucleotides are TGTGCCAGCAGCGAATTCGGGAGTTCCGCAGATACGCAGTATTTT.

In its sample, this clonotype was seen many times. V and J are TRBV6-1 and TRBJ2-1, with TRBD1 matching over 7 bases. Per the germline V gene, CDR1 is MNHNS and CDR2 is SASEGT. With 6 bases clipped from V and 7 bases from J, the junction kept 6 bases outside the gene matches. The CDR3 runs to 13 residues. The CDR3 spells CASSRDSQNEQFF. CDR3 nucleotides: TGTGCCAGCAGCCGGGACAGCCAAAATGAGCAGTTCTTC.

This chain uses TRBV27 with TRBJ1-3; D unclear. V was pared by 6 bases and J by 0 bases, with 21 bases between. Germline V lookup: CDR1 MNHEY, CDR2 SMNVEV (reference sequence). CDR3 length: 18 amino acids. The CDR3 DNA follows: TGTGCCAGCAGCTCTCTACCCCCCGGGCCCAGCTCTGGAAACACCATATATTTT. Translated: CASSSLPPGPSSGNTIYF.

The chain links TRBV10-3 to TRBJ2-7, with 8 nucleotides matching TRBD1. The germline V gene encodes CDR1 ENHRY and CDR2 SYGVKD. After removal of 4 bases from V and 3 bases from J, the junction contained 5 bases not matched to a gene. There are 14 residues in the CDR3. The CDR3 region has the DNA TGTGCCATCAGTGGTCCGGACAGGGTCTACGAGCAGTACTTC. Protein sequence: CAISGPDRVYEQYF.

In this sample, this clonotype turned up a few times. V and J are TRBV20-1 and TRBJ2-1, with TRBD2 as a possible D gene (6 bases). This CDR3 has 14 amino acids. The V end was cut by 3 bases, the J end by 8 bases, with 17 bases between. The V gene's germline CDR1 is DFQATT and CDR2 SNEGSKA (reference sequence). This chain's CDR3 is CSARRTNRVHEQFF. CDR3 DNA sequence: TGCAGTGCTAGGCGGACTAATAGGGTCCATGAGCAGTTCTTC.

The V gene is TRBV20-1, the J gene TRBJ2-1, with 8 positions matching TRBD2. Germline V gives CDR1 DFQATT, CDR2 SNEGSKA (reference sequence). This CDR3 contains 15 residues. J was trimmed by 2 bases and V by 0 bases; bases with no gene match: 3. CDR3 region: CSAREPGLAYNEQFF. Written as DNA, the CDR3 is TGCAGTGCTAGAGAGCCGGGACTAGCCTACAATGAGCAGTTCTTC.

The chain employs TRBV20-1 and TRBJ1-2; D is unclear. The CDR3 sequence is 11 residues long. Trimming left V 2 bases short and J 7 bases short, with 8 bases between. Germline CDR1 DFQATT, CDR2 SNEGSKA (reference sequence). CDR3 region: CSARIEGGYTF. CDR3 DNA sequence: TGCAGTGCTAGAATTGAGGGTGGCTACACCTTC.

This clonotype was seen many times. The V call is TRBV5-1, the J call TRBJ2-2, with D maybe TRBD2 (6 bases). Germline CDR1 and CDR2: SGHRS and YFSETQ. CDR3 length: 15 residues. V was cut by 3 bases and J by 5 bases, with 14 bases left in between. CDR3 nucleotides: TGCGCCAGCAGCTCGTTAAGCGCGGGAACCGGGGAGCTGTTTTTT. This sequence encodes CASSSLSAGTGELFF.

A note on this clonotype: One end of the junction fails to match germline, which may point to a read error. V gene TRBV6-5 combines with J gene TRBJ2-7; 8 nucleotides align to TRBD1. Per germline, CDR1 MNHEY and CDR2 SVGAGI. This CDR3 has 11 residues. The CDR3 loop is CASSAGQGIFF. The CDR3 DNA reads TGTGCCAGCAGTGCCGGACAGGGCATCTTCTTC.

The gene calls are TRBV29-1 and TRBJ2-5; 11 positions match TRBD1. Unmatched junction bases numbered 4, after V lost 3 bases and J lost 1 base. The CDR3 consists of 15 residues. Germline V gene lookup returns CDR1 SQVTM and CDR2 ANQGSEA. DNA for the CDR3: TGCAGCGTTGACGGGACAGGGGGAGTCCAAGAGACCCAGTACTTC. This sequence encodes CSVDGTGGVQETQYF.

This chain connects TRBV6-1 to TRBJ2-2; TRBD1 agrees at 10 bases. The ends lost 4 bases at V and 4 bases at J; junction bases unmatched: 3. The CDR3 spans 15 residues. Germline loops: CDR1 MNHNS, CDR2 SASEGT. The CDR3: CASSAGTGVTGELFF. The CDR3 DNA sequence: TGTGCCAGCAGTGCCGGGACAGGGGTCACCGGGGAGCTGTTTTTT.

This clonotype was seen repeatedly, ten times or more. The chain combines TRBV12-3 or TRBV12-4 with TRBJ2-7, with D tentatively TRBD1 (6 bases). This CDR3 comprises 17 residues. V was trimmed by 7 bases and J by 2 bases, leaving 24 bases between them. CDR3 bases: TGTGCCAGCACGAAAAGCCGAAACAGGGTCCCCACCTACGAGCAGTACTTC. This codes for CASTKSRNRVPTYEQYF.

This sequence joins TRBV7-2 and TRBJ2-1; 8 bases are a match to TRBD2. The germline V gene has CDR1 SGHTA and CDR2 FQGNSA. This CDR3 is 15 amino acids long. Losses at the gene ends were 1 base for V and 3 bases for J; bases not matched to a gene: 2. The CDR3: CASSLVLAGYNEQFF. The CDR3 nucleotides read TGTGCCAGCAGCTTAGTCCTAGCGGGCTACAATGAGCAGTTCTTC.

There are a few counts of this clonotype. The rearrangement uses TRBV15 and TRBJ2-2; D might be TRBD1 (5 bases). There are 17 residues in the CDR3. CDR1 is LNHNV and CDR2 is YYDKDF in the germline V gene (reference sequence). V gave up 0 bases and J gave up 0 bases, with 11 bases separating them. CDR3 nucleotide sequence: TGTGCCACCAGCAGAGATAAGCTACAGGCGAACACCGGGGAGCTGTTTTTT. This sequence encodes CATSRDKLQANTGELFF. The full variable domain, completed using reference TRBV15 and TRBJ2-2, is DAMVIQNPRYQVTQFGKPVTLSCSQTLNHNVMYWYQQKSSQAPKLLFHYYDKDFNNEADTPDNFQSRRPNTSFCFLDIRSPGLGDTAMYLCATSRDKLQANTGELFFGEGSRLTVL.

This clonotype was found many times. J is TRBJ1-2 and V is TRBV12-3 or TRBV12-4; 8 bases are shared with TRBD1. This CDR3 is 13 amino acids long. V gave up 10 bases and J gave up 3 bases; unmatched junction bases: 7. CDR3 coding DNA: TGTGCCATACAAACGACAGGGGACTATGGCTACACCTTC. This sequence encodes CAIQTTGDYGYTF.